These 5 T cell receptor beta chains were sequenced from one sample in a study of CD8 T cells in ankylosing spondylitis (dated by TCRdb to about 2017). Library construction relied on 5' RACE. Instrument on record: Illumina HiSeq 2500. Clones were called with MiXCR by TCRdb after fastp trimmed the public reads at Q25, and only in-frame beta chains were retained. Every CDR3 protein is listed once, alongside the most common genes and DNA of its rows. This sample has around 120,000 distinct CDR3 sequences in its table, and approximately 13% of those were observed once. The ten most abundant clones make up 2.5% to 3.5% of the sample. The specimen sequenced was blood, either unsorted or a sorted T cell fraction (not recorded which). The receptor set was obtained from a female donor with ankylosing spondylitis or in good health (not recorded which).

This clonotype was recorded many times. The chain has TRBV10-3 and TRBJ2-3; 13 nucleotides match TRBD2. V lost 6 bases, J lost 4 bases, and 4 bases stayed unmatched. The CDR3 loop spans 15 amino acids. CDR1 and CDR2 (germline): ENHRY, SYGVKD. CDR3 amino acids: CAIRPGLAGPDTQYF. Written as DNA, the CDR3 is TGTGCCATCAGACCGGGACTAGCGGGACCAGATACGCAGTATTTT.

This clonotype was found many times. The chain couples TRBV25-1 to TRBJ2-5; 10 nucleotides agree with TRBD1. Germline loops: CDR1 MGHDK, CDR2 SYGVNS. V lost 6 bases to trimming and J lost 0 bases; unmatched junction nucleotides: 10. CDR3 length: 17 residues. CDR3 residues: CASSAGTGVPDQETQYF. The CDR3 DNA follows: TGTGCCAGCAGCGCCGGGACAGGGGTTCCAGACCAAGAGACCCAGTACTTC.

The table lists this clonotype with many counts. V and J are TRBV2 and TRBJ2-4; TRBD2 is a possible D gene (5 bases). The CDR3 covers 14 residues. Germline loops: CDR1 SNHLY, CDR2 FYNNEI. V was pared by 5 bases and J by 4 bases, with 12 bases between. CDR3 sequence reads: CASSTPGVKNIQYF. As DNA, the CDR3 is TGTGCCAGCAGTACTCCCGGGGTAAAAAACATTCAGTACTTC.

As to this clonotype: This clone may be a read error of a much larger clone one base away. The chain couples TRBV4-2 to TRBJ1-5; tentative D call: TRBD1 (5 bases). The germline CDR1 and CDR2 sequences are LGHNA and YNFKEQ. This CDR3 is 15 amino acids long. Here the CDR3 DNA reads TGTGCCAGCGGCCAAGATAAGACAGCTAATCAGCCCCAGCATTTT. It encodes CASGQDKTANQPQHF.

The chain uses TRBV9 and TRBJ2-1; TRBD2 matches 11 bases. V gave up 4 bases and J gave up 0 bases; unmatched junction bases: 6. Germline V gives CDR1 SGDLS, CDR2 YYNGEE. The CDR3 is made up of 17 amino acids. The CDR3 region has the DNA TGTGCCAGCAGCCAATCAGGGACTAGCGGCTCCTACAATGAGCAGTTCTTC. Protein sequence: CASSQSGTSGSYNEQFF.